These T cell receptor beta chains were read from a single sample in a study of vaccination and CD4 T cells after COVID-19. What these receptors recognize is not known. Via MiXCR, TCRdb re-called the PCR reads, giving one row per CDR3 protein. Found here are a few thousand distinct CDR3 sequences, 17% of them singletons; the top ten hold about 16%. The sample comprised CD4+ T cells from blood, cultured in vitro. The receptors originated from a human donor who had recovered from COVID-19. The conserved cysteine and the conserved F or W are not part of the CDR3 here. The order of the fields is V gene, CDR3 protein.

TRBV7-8,ASSLYSGNTIY
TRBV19,ASSSEGRNGNTIY
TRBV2,ASTQVSDTQY
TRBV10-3,AISESEVLLAKNIQY
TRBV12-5,ASGPPSGGETQY
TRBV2,ASSVVTDTEAF
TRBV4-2,ASSQDIAGGREQY
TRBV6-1,ASRGQGGNSPLH
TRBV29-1,SVGRVPEAF
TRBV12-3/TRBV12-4,ASRGFNYGYT
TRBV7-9,ASSQGYRDYGYT
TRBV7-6,ASTPGGGAETQY
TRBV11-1,ASSSGLAGGREQF
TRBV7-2,ASSPGGGTDTQY
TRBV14,ASSPPGPSGGNEQF
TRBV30,AWNTGPGELF
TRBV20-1,SARDRGAETRGYT
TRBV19,ASSTGTAHTDTQY
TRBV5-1,ASKGEVSSTDTQY
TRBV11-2,ASSLDGGEGQETQY
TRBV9,ASSALGTGLRNQPQH
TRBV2,ASLVNTEAF